This entry lists 17 T cell receptor beta chains sequenced from one sample in a study of tumor-infiltrating lymphocytes in primary liver carcinoma. Without any cell sorting, roughly 20-33 mg of bulk tissue yielded co-extracted RNA and DNA. The investigators made TCR beta cDNA from about 0.45 ug total RNA, using a constant-region primer. Construction of TCR beta libraries relied on three successive nested multiplex PCR rounds employing slightly modified ARM-PCR. Investigators reported that the first two PCR rounds, at 10 to 11 cycles each, used TRBV1-TRBV30 forward primers with a C-beta reverse primer. TCRdb recomputed calls from the multiplex PCR reads with MiXCR, one row per CDR3 protein. The sample shows 37,000 or so distinct CDR3 sequences, around 75% of them seen only once. Sequencing used tumor-adjacent normal liver tissue. The receptors here all came from a man aged 35 to 55 with primary liver carcinoma and hepatitis B virus infection.

Concerning this clonotype itself: The conserved final phenylalanine or tryptophan is absent from the CDR3, which likely points to a read error. Because the CDR3's place on the DNA is in doubt, the DNA is left out and the CDR3 is given as listed by TCRdb. The rearrangement links TRBV29-1 to TRBJ2-7; TRBD1, as called in the table, went unchecked against the DNA. The CDR3 is 16 amino acids long, termini counted. CDR1 and CDR2 (germline): SQVTM, ANQGSEA. The CDR3 sequence: CSVMTSGTGTPYEHYY.

Remarks on this clonotype: One end of the junction is discordant with germline, which a read error may explain. The chain links TRBV6-1 to TRBJ1-1; D remains unclear. CDR1 and CDR2 from the germline V gene are MNHNS and SASEGT. The CDR3 runs to 13 residues. CDR3 nucleotide sequence: TGTGCCAGTAGTCAGCTTCAGAACGCTGAAGCTTTCTTT. Its translation is CASSQLQNAEAFF.

A word on this clonotype: Without the conserved terminal phenylalanine or tryptophan, this CDR3 likely stems from a read error. This chain joins TRBV13 and TRBJ2-7; D gene uncertain. This CDR3 contains 13 residues. Per the germline V gene, CDR1 is PRHDT and CDR2 is FYEKMQ (reference sequence). DNA of the CDR3: TGTGCCAGCAGCTTAAGCTATAGTTACGATCAGTACCTC. Translating gives CASSLSYSYDQYL.

The rearrangement links TRBV11-2 to TRBJ2-5; 16 nucleotides align to TRBD2. There are 18 residues in the CDR3. V lost 4 bases and J lost 5; bases outside the gene matches: 10. Per germline, CDR1 SGHAT and CDR2 FQNNGV. CDR3 residues: CASSSTGLAGGSVETQYF. As DNA, the CDR3 is TGTGCCAGCAGCTCCACGGGACTAGCGGGAGGGAGTGTCGAGACCCAGTACTTC.

Sample share makes this clonotype medium-sized. The CDR3 spells CAWSNTGTGDEQYF. CDR3 DNA: TGTGCCTGGAGTAATACCGGGACAGGGGACGAGCAGTACTTC. This chain connects TRBV30 to TRBJ2-7; 10 nucleotides align to TRBD1. Germline V lookup: CDR1 GTSNPN, CDR2 SVGIG (reference sequence). Trimming took 2 bases from V and 5 from J; bases not matched to a gene: 6. The CDR3 length is 14 residues. Supplemented by reference TRBV30 and TRBJ2-7, the full variable domain reads SQTIHQWPATLVQPVGSPLSLECTVEGTSNPNLYWYRQAAGRGLQLLFYSVGIGQISSEVPQNLSASRPQDRQFILSSKKLLLSDSGFYLCAWSNTGTGDEQYFGPGTRLTVT.

Worth noting for this clonotype: One end of the junction is discordant with germline, which a read error may explain. The rearrangement joins TRBV6-1 to TRBJ1-4; D remains ambiguous. The CDR3 consists of 16 residues. Germline V CDR1 and CDR2: MNHNS, SASEGT. CDR3 in amino acids: CASSEASIATNEKLVF. The CDR3 DNA reads TGTGCCAGCAGTGAAGCGAGTATTGCAACTAATGAAAAACTGGTTTTT.

The CDR3, as DNA: TGCAGCGTCGTGGGGGTATCGACCTACGAGCAGTATGTC. Its protein is CSVVGVSTYEQYV. The chain recombines TRBV29-1 with TRBJ2-7; D could derive from TRBD1 or TRBD2 (5 bases each). The CDR3 sequence is 13 residues long. Germline assignment: CDR1 SQVTM and CDR2 ANQGSEA.

The chain combines TRBV7-8 with TRBJ2-7; TRBD2 aligns across 7 bases. Germline values: CDR1 SGHVS, CDR2 FQNEAQ. V lost 3 bases and J lost 5; bases outside the gene matches: 4. The CDR3 is 13 residues long. DNA for the CDR3: TGTGCCAGCAGCTTTACTAGCGTCCACGAGCAGTACTTC. Protein product: CASSFTSVHEQYF.

In regard to this clonotype: One end of the junction does not line up with germline, which may come from a read error. The chain joins TRBV7-9 to TRBJ2-7; D possibly corresponds to TRBD2 (6 bases). Germline V lookup: CDR1 SEHNR, CDR2 FQNEAQ (reference sequence). The CDR3 extends over 11 amino acids. The CDR3: CAAGGKYEQYF. CDR3 in DNA: TGTGCCGCCGGGGGTAAGTACGAGCAATACTTC.

A note on this clonotype: As the CDR3 is not closed by the conserved phenylalanine or tryptophan, this likely results from a read error. No DNA is shown, since the ends of the CDR3 on it are uncertain; the CDR3 is the one TCRdb lists. The rearrangement links TRBV29-1 to TRBJ2-1; the D segment call TRBD2 is taken from the table without a DNA check. The CDR3 is made up of 15 amino acids, end residues included. Germline CDR1 is SQVTM and CDR2 is ANQGSEA. CDR3 residues: CSVEPPREVRNEQLS.

This clonotype has only one observation. The chain couples TRBV29-1 to TRBJ2-5; 7 bases agree with TRBD1. Germline CDR1 and CDR2: SQVTM and ANQGSEA. This CDR3 contains 11 residues. The DNA of the CDR3 is TGCGGGGGAAGTGCAGGGGGTACCCAGTACTTC. Translating it yields CGGSAGGTQYF.

With respect to this clonotype: This may be a read error: a much more frequent sequence differs by one nucleotide. V usage is TRBV6-6 and J usage is TRBJ1-5, with TRBD1 matching over 8 bases. CDR1 is MNHNY, CDR2 SVGAGI, per germline (reference sequence). The CDR3 covers 17 residues. CDR3 bases: TGTGCCAGCAGTTGGGTTCAGGGGGCGGATAGCAGTCAGCCCCAGCATTTT. Protein sequence: CASSWVQGADSSQPQHF.

A remark on this clonotype: One end of the junction varies from germline; a read error may be responsible. This chain joins TRBV6-5 and TRBJ2-3, with 8 positions matching TRBD2. The CDR3 is made up of 15 amino acids. Germline assignment: CDR1 MNHEY and CDR2 SVGAGI. CDR3 amino acids: CTSNPGLAGTETQCF. The CDR3 coding sequence is TGTACCAGCAACCCAGGACTAGCAGGAACAGAAACGCAGTGTTTT.

In regard to this clonotype: A read error is likely, as this CDR3 ends without the conserved phenylalanine or tryptophan. The gene calls are TRBV4-1 and TRBJ2-6; the D is unclear. V lost 1 base to trimming and J lost 8 bases, with 6 bases between them. The CDR3 loop spans 13 amino acids. CDR1 and CDR2 from the germline V gene are MGHRA and YSYEKL. CDR3 protein: CASSQVGTNVLTS. In DNA form, the CDR3 reads TGCGCCAGCAGCCAAGTTGGAACCAACGTCCTGACTTCC.

Points on this clonotype: This sequence may be a read error, since a much larger clone differs from it by one base. This sequence joins TRBV7-2 and TRBJ1-2, with 12 bases aligning to TRBD1. Trimming at V came to 5 bases and at J to 7 bases, leaving 5 bases not matched to a gene. Germline CDR1 and CDR2: SGHTA and FQGNSA. The CDR3 extends over 14 amino acids. CDR3 sequence (DNA): TGTGCCAGCAGCACGGGACAGGGGGCGATTGGCTACACCTTC. Translation gives CASSTGQGAIGYTF.

The count of this clonotype is one. The junction differs from germline at one of its ends, possibly a read error. V and J are TRBV29-1 and TRBJ2-5; 11 bases line up with TRBD1. The germline CDR1 and CDR2 sequences are SQVTM and ANQGSEA. The CDR3 is made up of 15 amino acids. CDR3 sequence: CSVGADRGPAEAQYF. The CDR3 nucleotides read TGCAGCGTTGGAGCGGACAGGGGGCCAGCAGAGGCCCAGTACTTC.

In the case of this clonotype: A single base separates this from a much larger clone, so it may be a read error. This chain connects TRBV5-1 to TRBJ2-2, with D possibly matching TRBD2 (5 bases). The germline CDR1 and CDR2 sequences are SGHRS and YFSETQ. This CDR3 contains 15 residues. Here the CDR3 reads CASSRPALNTGKLFF. The CDR3 nucleotides are TGCGCCAGCAGCCGACCAGCGTTAAACACCGGGAAGCTGTTTTTT. Variable domain in full (rest from reference TRBV5-1 and TRBJ2-2): KAGVTQTPRYLIKTRGQQVTLSCSPISGHRSVSWYQQTPGQGLQFLFEYFSETQRNKGNFPGRFSGRQFSNSRSEMNVSTLELGDSALYLCASSRPALNTGKLFFGEGSRLTVL.